Listed below are T cell receptor beta chains from one sample, sequenced in a study of blood T cell repertoires in COVID-19. Profiled with immunoSEQ multiplex PCR; TCRdb holds only in-frame clones, not every one. The sample lists approximately 330,000 clones; roughly 90% were seen once. The sequenced sample consisted of peripheral blood. These receptors were collected from a woman in her forties or fifties with active or convalescent COVID-19. Both conserved end residues are part of each CDR3. D genes are given only for firm matches. Size is omitted from some rows. Given values are once, few, many or a class for expanded clones.

d_gene: -
abundance: -
v_gene: TRBV5-4
j_gene: TRBJ1-2
CDR3nt: TGTGCCAGCAGCTTACCCGGACAGTCCTCAAGCGGTGGCTACACCTTC
CDR3aa: CASSLPGQSSSGGYTF

d_gene: TRBD1
abundance: -
v_gene: TRBV7-3
j_gene: TRBJ2-2
CDR3nt: TGTGCCAGCAGCTTAAGACAGGGGGCAACCGGGGAGCTGTTTTTT
CDR3aa: CASSLRQGATGELFF

d_gene: -
abundance: -
v_gene: TRBV18
j_gene: TRBJ2-3
CDR3nt: TGTGCCAGCTCACCACAGATAGCGGCCTTCACAGATACGCAGTATTTT
CDR3aa: CASSPQIAAFTDTQYF

d_gene: TRBD1
abundance: -
v_gene: TRBV6-6
j_gene: TRBJ1-1
CDR3nt: TGTGCCAGCAGTTCACCCGGGACAGGGGCTAACACTGAAGCTTTCTTT
CDR3aa: CASSSPGTGANTEAFF

d_gene: -
abundance: -
v_gene: TRBV7-8
j_gene: TRBJ1-5
CDR3nt: TGTGCCAGCAGCCGCTTCAATCAGCCCCAGCATTTT
CDR3aa: CASSRFNQPQHF

d_gene: -
abundance: -
v_gene: TRBV6-1
j_gene: TRBJ1-2
CDR3nt: TGTGCCAGCAGTGAAGGATTTACAGGGAGCTATGGCTACACCTTC
CDR3aa: CASSEGFTGSYGYTF

d_gene: -
abundance: -
v_gene: TRBV4-3
j_gene: TRBJ1-6
CDR3nt: TGCGCCAGCAGCCAAGAGAGGGGGTTCAACTATAATTCACCCCTCCACTTT
CDR3aa: CASSQERGFNYNSPLHF

d_gene: TRBD2
abundance: -
v_gene: TRBV6-6
j_gene: TRBJ2-5
CDR3nt: TGTGCCAGCACTCTAAAGCGGGAGGCGGGGGAGACCCAGTACTTC
CDR3aa: CASTLKREAGETQYF

d_gene: -
abundance: -
v_gene: TRBV3-1/TRBV3-2
j_gene: TRBJ1-1
CDR3nt: TGTGCCAGCAGCCCAGTAAATCCGGGGGGGAACACTGAAGCTTTCTTT
CDR3aa: CASSPVNPGGNTEAFF

d_gene: -
abundance: -
v_gene: TRBV7-2
j_gene: TRBJ1-5
CDR3nt: TGTGCCAGCAGCTTAGGTTGGCATAGCAATCAGCCCCAGCATTTT
CDR3aa: CASSLGWHSNQPQHF

d_gene: -
abundance: -
v_gene: TRBV6-2/TRBV6-3
j_gene: TRBJ2-2
CDR3nt: TGTGCCAGCAGTCCCGGGACACGCACCGGGGAGCTGTTTTTT
CDR3aa: CASSPGTRTGELFF

d_gene: TRBD1
abundance: -
v_gene: TRBV24-1
j_gene: TRBJ1-4
CDR3nt: TGTGCCACCAGTGATTCCCGACAGGGTAATAATGAAAAACTGTTTTTT
CDR3aa: CATSDSRQGNNEKLFF

d_gene: TRBD2
abundance: -
v_gene: TRBV7-8
j_gene: TRBJ2-2
CDR3nt: TGTGCCAGCAACCCCCTAGCGGCGAACACCGGGGAGCTGTTTTTT
CDR3aa: CASNPLAANTGELFF

d_gene: -
abundance: -
v_gene: TRBV29-1
j_gene: TRBJ2-2
CDR3nt: TGCAGCGTTGTTGCAGGCCATGGGACCGGGGAGCTGTTTTTT
CDR3aa: CSVVAGHGTGELFF

d_gene: -
abundance: once
v_gene: TRBV28
j_gene: TRBJ1-1
CDR3nt: TGTGCCAGCAGATCGGGTTTGACGGCTTTCTTT
CDR3aa: CASRSGLTAFF

d_gene: -
abundance: -
v_gene: TRBV10-3
j_gene: TRBJ1-2
CDR3nt: TGTGCCATCAGTGAGACCGACAGCTATGGCTACACCTTC
CDR3aa: CAISETDSYGYTF

d_gene: -
abundance: -
v_gene: TRBV6-6
j_gene: TRBJ1-1
CDR3nt: TGTGCCAGCAGCCTGACTCCTTCGGACACTGAAGCTTTCTTT
CDR3aa: CASSLTPSDTEAFF

d_gene: TRBD2
abundance: -
v_gene: TRBV11-3
j_gene: TRBJ2-1
CDR3nt: TGTGCCAGCAGCTTCACTAGCGGGGCCTACAATGAGCAGTTCTTC
CDR3aa: CASSFTSGAYNEQFF

d_gene: -
abundance: -
v_gene: TRBV9
j_gene: TRBJ1-1
CDR3nt: TGTGCCAGCAGCGTATCTCTCGACACTGAAGCTTTCTTT
CDR3aa: CASSVSLDTEAFF

d_gene: TRBD2
abundance: -
v_gene: TRBV6-5
j_gene: TRBJ2-1
CDR3nt: TGTGCCAGCAGACTAGCGGGAGATCTTAGTGAGCAGTTCTTC
CDR3aa: CASRLAGDLSEQFF

d_gene: -
abundance: -
v_gene: TRBV19
j_gene: TRBJ1-3
CDR3nt: TGTGCCAGTAGTAACCCCGGACAGCCTTCTGGAAACACCATATATTTT
CDR3aa: CASSNPGQPSGNTIYF

d_gene: -
abundance: -
v_gene: TRBV13
j_gene: TRBJ2-1
CDR3nt: TGTGCCAGCAGCCCCGGGAGTAGCGGAGAAGATAGCTCCTACAATGAGCAGTTCTTC
CDR3aa: CASSPGSSGEDSSYNEQFF

d_gene: -
abundance: -
v_gene: TRBV5-1
j_gene: TRBJ2-7
CDR3nt: TGCGCCAGCAGCTTTCGGGGGTCAACCTACGAGCAGTACTTC
CDR3aa: CASSFRGSTYEQYF

d_gene: TRBD2
abundance: -
v_gene: TRBV2
j_gene: TRBJ2-2
CDR3nt: TGTGCCAGCAGCCGGACTAGCGGGAGTGCGGCCGGGGAGCTGTTTTTT
CDR3aa: CASSRTSGSAAGELFF

d_gene: TRBD1
abundance: -
v_gene: TRBV2
j_gene: TRBJ1-4
CDR3nt: TGTGCCAGCAGTTCGGGACAGGGTGGGGAAAAACTGTTTTTT
CDR3aa: CASSSGQGGEKLFF

d_gene: TRBD1
abundance: -
v_gene: TRBV25-1
j_gene: TRBJ2-1
CDR3nt: TGTGCCAGCGGGCCTCCGGGACAGCCCTACAATGAGCAGTTCTTC
CDR3aa: CASGPPGQPYNEQFF

d_gene: TRBD1
abundance: once
v_gene: TRBV6-5
j_gene: TRBJ2-3
CDR3nt: TGTGCCAGCAGCGACAGGGGTAGCACAGATACGCAGTATTTT
CDR3aa: CASSDRGSTDTQYF

d_gene: TRBD1
abundance: -
v_gene: TRBV5-4
j_gene: TRBJ1-5
CDR3nt: TGTGCCAGCAGCTTCGACAGGGGACGCCACCAGCCCCAGCATTTT
CDR3aa: CASSFDRGRHQPQHF

d_gene: TRBD1
abundance: few
v_gene: TRBV28
j_gene: TRBJ1-5
CDR3nt: TGTGCCAGCAGTTCGGGACAGGGGGCGGGGCAGCCCCAGCATTTT
CDR3aa: CASSSGQGAGQPQHF

d_gene: TRBD1
abundance: -
v_gene: TRBV7-2
j_gene: TRBJ2-7
CDR3nt: TGTGCCAGCAGCTTCCAGACAGGGGCCTACGAGCAGTACTTC
CDR3aa: CASSFQTGAYEQYF

d_gene: -
abundance: once
v_gene: TRBV18
j_gene: TRBJ1-4
CDR3nt: TGTGCCAGCTCACCCGGACAGATTGAAAAACTGTTTTTT
CDR3aa: CASSPGQIEKLFF

d_gene: TRBD1
abundance: few
v_gene: TRBV18
j_gene: TRBJ1-1
CDR3nt: TGTGCCAGCTCACCCAGACAGGGGGGTACGAACACTGAAGCTTTCTTT
CDR3aa: CASSPRQGGTNTEAFF

d_gene: -
abundance: -
v_gene: TRBV30
j_gene: TRBJ1-2
CDR3nt: TGTGCCTGGAGTGAGGACAGTAACTATGGCTACACCTTC
CDR3aa: CAWSEDSNYGYTF

d_gene: TRBD1
abundance: -
v_gene: TRBV10-1
j_gene: TRBJ2-2
CDR3nt: TGCGCCAGCAGCCAACTAGGGACAGACGCCTTCACCGGGGAGCTGTTTTTT
CDR3aa: CASSQLGTDAFTGELFF

d_gene: -
abundance: -
v_gene: TRBV28
j_gene: TRBJ1-1
CDR3nt: TGTGCCAGCAGTATTTATCCCCCAGAGGAGGGTATCGCTGAAGCTTTCTTT
CDR3aa: CASSIYPPEEGIAEAFF

d_gene: -
abundance: -
v_gene: TRBV30
j_gene: TRBJ1-3
CDR3nt: TGTGCCTGGAGTGTCCGCTCTGGAAACACCATATATTTT
CDR3aa: CAWSVRSGNTIYF

d_gene: TRBD1
abundance: -
v_gene: TRBV5-5
j_gene: TRBJ2-2
CDR3nt: TGTGCCAGCAGTTACCTTCCGGGACAGGACACCGGGGAGCTGTTTTTT
CDR3aa: CASSYLPGQDTGELFF

d_gene: TRBD1
abundance: -
v_gene: TRBV28
j_gene: TRBJ1-1
CDR3nt: TGTGCCAGCAGTACTAGGACAGGGGACACTGAAGCTTTCTTT
CDR3aa: CASSTRTGDTEAFF

d_gene: TRBD1
abundance: -
v_gene: TRBV7-8
j_gene: TRBJ1-2
CDR3nt: TGTGCCAGCAGCCTCCGGGACAGCGGCTATGGCTACACCTTC
CDR3aa: CASSLRDSGYGYTF

d_gene: TRBD1
abundance: -
v_gene: TRBV9
j_gene: TRBJ2-2
CDR3nt: TGTGCCAGCAGCGTAGACGGGACAGCTAAGTCCGGGGAGCTGTTTTTT
CDR3aa: CASSVDGTAKSGELFF

d_gene: TRBD1
abundance: -
v_gene: TRBV6-2/TRBV6-3
j_gene: TRBJ1-2
CDR3nt: TGTGCCAGCAGCCGACAGGGATTTAGCTACACCTTC
CDR3aa: CASSRQGFSYTF

d_gene: TRBD1
abundance: -
v_gene: TRBV7-2
j_gene: TRBJ1-1
CDR3nt: TGTGCCAGCAGCCTCAGGACAGGGCAAATAATAACCAACACTGAAGCTTTCTTT
CDR3aa: CASSLRTGQIITNTEAFF

d_gene: TRBD1
abundance: -
v_gene: TRBV5-1
j_gene: TRBJ1-6
CDR3nt: TGCGCCAGCAGCTTGGGGGGGACAGGGAATTCACCCCTCCACTTT
CDR3aa: CASSLGGTGNSPLHF

d_gene: TRBD1
abundance: few
v_gene: TRBV7-2
j_gene: TRBJ1-3
CDR3nt: TGTGCCAGCAGCTTGGGACAGCTGAGCTCTGGAAACACCATATATTTT
CDR3aa: CASSLGQLSSGNTIYF

d_gene: TRBD1
abundance: -
v_gene: TRBV27
j_gene: TRBJ1-2
CDR3nt: TGTGCCAGCAGTCTACAGGGGGCAGGTGGCTACACCTTC
CDR3aa: CASSLQGAGGYTF

d_gene: -
abundance: -
v_gene: TRBV28
j_gene: TRBJ1-2
CDR3nt: TGTGCCAGCAGACCGCGGAACTATGGCTACACCTTC
CDR3aa: CASRPRNYGYTF

d_gene: -
abundance: -
v_gene: TRBV5-4
j_gene: TRBJ2-1
CDR3nt: TGTGCCAGCAGCCCCGAAGTTACGCGGGCGACGTATGATGAGCAGTTCTTC
CDR3aa: CASSPEVTRATYDEQFF

d_gene: TRBD1
abundance: -
v_gene: TRBV5-1
j_gene: TRBJ2-2
CDR3nt: TGCGCCACCGGACAGGCTGAAATCGGGGAGCTGTTTTTT
CDR3aa: CATGQAEIGELFF

d_gene: TRBD1
abundance: -
v_gene: TRBV30
j_gene: TRBJ1-1
CDR3nt: TGTGCCTGGTTTGACAGGGCCGACACTGAAGCTTTCTTT
CDR3aa: CAWFDRADTEAFF

d_gene: TRBD1
abundance: -
v_gene: TRBV27
j_gene: TRBJ1-5
CDR3nt: TGTGCCAGCAGAGCCGGGACAGGGGGTCAGCCCCAGCATTTT
CDR3aa: CASRAGTGGQPQHF

d_gene: -
abundance: -
v_gene: TRBV5-1
j_gene: TRBJ1-5
CDR3nt: TGCGCCAGCAGCCCAGGGCCTCAAGGTAATCAGCCCCAGCATTTT
CDR3aa: CASSPGPQGNQPQHF

d_gene: -
abundance: -
v_gene: TRBV2
j_gene: TRBJ2-2
CDR3nt: TGTGCCAGCATCATTGACAGGCTGCCGAACACCGGGGAGCTGTTTTTT
CDR3aa: CASIIDRLPNTGELFF